A single sample gave rise to the 2 T cell receptor beta chains below, sequenced in a study of beta chain features in type 1 diabetes (dated by TCRdb to between 2017 and 2018). Here is what the overall study found, with its caveats: In all four CD4+ subsets, TCRB CDR3 length was moderately but significantly shorter in type 1 diabetes patients.

Library creation used the immunoSEQ multiplex PCR assay. All of the isolated RNA was reverse transcribed with the High Capacity cDNA Reverse Transcription Kit, so expressed TCRB transcripts were sequenced. The table comes from immuneACCESS by way of TCRdb, which keeps in-frame sequences with V and J called. Part of the clones is missing from these tables; in studies checked, under half for an unresolved V gene and the rest for unknown reasons. Across this sample there are 310,000 or so clones, with about 15% seen only once. The top ten clonotypes cover more than 0.015% of the sample. These receptors have no identified antigens. The sample taken for sequencing was naive CD4+ T cells from blood. What the cell subset or site label conveys for this sample: true naive CD4+ T cells. Source of these receptors: a man younger than 30 with type 1 diabetes.

This clone was seen more than once but under ten times. This sequence joins TRBV9 and TRBJ2-5, with D maybe TRBD2 (5 bases). V lost 6 bases, J lost 2 bases, and 14 bases lay in between. The CDR3 spans 14 residues. Per the germline V gene, CDR1 is SGDLS and CDR2 is YYNGEE. This CDR3 reads CASTFSSGQETQYF. The CDR3 coding sequence is TGTGCCAGCACCTTCAGCTCGGGGCAAGAGACCCAGTACTTC.

This clone was counted only a few times. The rearrangement joins TRBV30 to TRBJ1-6, with D possibly matching TRBD1 (6 bases). CDR3 length: 13 amino acids. Trimming shortened V by 5 bases and J by 5 bases, and 10 bases separated the two germline ends. Germline V gene sequence: CDR1 GTSNPN, CDR2 SVGIG (reference sequence). CDR3 DNA: TGTGCCTGGGGGGACACCGATAATTCACCCCTCCACTTT. It specifies CAWGDTDNSPLHF.